This entry lists 25 T cell receptor beta chains sequenced from one sample in a study of beta chain features in type 1 diabetes. The study, taken as a whole, reports: A moderate, significant TCRB CDR3 shortening appeared in type 1 diabetes across four CD4+ subsets.

The authors reverse transcribed all of the isolated RNA, so sequencing captured expressed TCRB transcripts. Some clones are missing from TCRdb's copy, which holds only in-frame ones; the method was immunoSEQ multiplex PCR. This sample has around 250,000 clones, with about 14% found just once. These receptors lack a known antigen. Material for sequencing was naive CD4+ T cells from blood. The origin of the receptors is a man younger than 40 with type 1 diabetes.

This clone was found a few times. The gene calls are TRBV29-1 and TRBJ1-2, with D possibly TRBD1 on 5 matching bases. The length of the CDR3 is 12 residues. Trimming removed 1 base from V and 6 bases from J, with 9 bases in between. The V gene's germline CDR1 is SQVTM and CDR2 ANQGSEA. CDR3 amino acids: CSVEGGEDGYTF. In nucleotides, the CDR3 is TGCAGCGTTGAAGGGGGGGAGGATGGCTACACCTTC.

In its sample, this clone was seen a few times. The chain has TRBV30 and TRBJ1-5; the match to TRBD1 covers 8 bases. The CDR3 contains 16 residues. CDR1 and CDR2 from the germline V gene are GTSNPN and SVGIG (reference sequence). V lost 2 bases, J lost 3 bases, and 9 bases stayed unmatched. The CDR3 bases are TGTGCCTGGAGTCTTAGACAGGGGCCCCACAATCAGCCCCAGCATTTT. It codes for CAWSLRQGPHNQPQHF.

The genes are TRBV5-1 and TRBJ2-7; TRBD2 matches at 10 bases. CDR3 length equals 16 residues. Unmatched junction bases numbered 7, after V lost 0 bases and J lost 4 bases. Germline V gives CDR1 SGHRS, CDR2 YFSETQ. The CDR3 sequence: CASSLAGVAGGYEQYF. In DNA, the CDR3 is TGCGCCAGCAGCTTGGCCGGGGTAGCGGGGGGTTACGAGCAGTACTTC.

The chain recombines TRBV4-1 with TRBJ1-1; 7 nucleotides line up with TRBD1. V lost 0 bases, J lost 1 base, and 8 bases stayed unmatched. The CDR3 contains 17 residues. Germline lookup yields CDR1 MGHRA and CDR2 YSYEKL. CDR3 sequence: CASSQESSGQPNTEAFF. CDR3 nucleotides: TGCGCCAGCAGCCAAGAGTCCTCGGGACAGCCGAACACTGAAGCTTTCTTT.

This clone was counted a few times. The rearrangement links TRBV12-5 to TRBJ1-1; D gene ambiguous. Trimming pared 4 bases from V and 0 bases from J, leaving 6 bases between. The CDR3 runs to 13 residues. Germline V gene sequence: CDR1 LGHNT, CDR2 FRNRAP. In DNA form, the CDR3 reads TGTGCTAGTGGTTATACACTGAACACTGAAGCTTTCTTT. This translates into CASGYTLNTEAFF.

The rearrangement joins TRBV30 to TRBJ1-6; D perhaps matches TRBD1 (5 bases). Trimming left V 5 bases short and J 9 bases short, with 17 bases between. The CDR3 extends over 14 amino acids. Germline CDR1 reads GTSNPN; CDR2 reads SVGIG (reference sequence). CDR3 amino acids: CAWAPRGGSSPLHF. CDR3 DNA: TGTGCCTGGGCCCCGAGGGGCGGGAGTTCACCCCTCCACTTT.

In this sample, this clone turned up a few times. V gene TRBV6-5 combines with J gene TRBJ2-3; D gene uncertain. This CDR3 contains 16 residues. The germline gives CDR1 MNHEY, CDR2 SVGAGI. V gave up 0 bases and J gave up 2 bases, with 12 bases separating them. The CDR3 loop is CASSYSGSAVTDTQYF. CDR3 sequence (DNA): TGTGCCAGCAGTTACTCGGGCTCCGCCGTCACAGATACGCAGTATTTT.

This clone came up a few times. This rearrangement joins TRBV4-1 to TRBJ1-1, with D possibly matching TRBD1 (5 bases). The CDR3 consists of 15 residues. The V gene's germline CDR1 is MGHRA and CDR2 YSYEKL. The V and J ends lost 2 bases and 4 bases respectively, with 14 bases between them. CDR3 loop: CASSQYNQGGTEAFF. DNA for the CDR3: TGCGCCAGCAGCCAATACAACCAGGGCGGCACTGAAGCTTTCTTT.

The V gene is TRBV28, the J gene TRBJ2-7, with 12 bases aligning to TRBD1. CDR1 and CDR2 (germline): MDHEN, SYDVKM. The V and J ends lost 5 bases and 1 base, in that order; junction bases with no gene match: 3. The CDR3 contains 15 residues. The CDR3 nucleotides are TGTGCCAGCAGTCAGGGACAGGGGGCATCCTACGAGCAGTACTTC. Translated, it gives CASSQGQGASYEQYF.

V usage is TRBV28 and J usage is TRBJ2-1; D uncertain. V gave up 2 bases and J gave up 6 bases, with 8 bases separating them. This CDR3 region has 13 residues. Germline V gene data show CDR1 as MDHEN and CDR2 as SYDVKM. CDR3 sequence: CASSLGQTNEQFF. CDR3 nucleotides: TGTGCCAGCAGTTTAGGGCAGACCAATGAGCAGTTCTTC.

The J gene is TRBJ1-2, the V gene TRBV27, with 9 bases identical to TRBD1. The CDR3 extends over 15 amino acids. V lost 5 bases, J lost 4 bases, and 8 bases stayed unmatched. Germline CDR1 and CDR2: MNHEY and SMNVEV (reference sequence). The CDR3 protein is CASSPTPGQGYGYTF. Written as DNA, the CDR3 is TGTGCCAGCAGTCCAACCCCGGGACAGGGCTATGGCTACACCTTC.

This clone has just a few counts. The chain has TRBV29-1 and TRBJ1-1, with D perhaps TRBD1 (6 bases). The CDR3 length is 14 residues. Germline V gene lookup returns CDR1 SQVTM and CDR2 ANQGSEA. Trimming pared 6 bases from V and 1 base from J, leaving 15 bases between. The DNA for the CDR3 is TGCAGCGTAGGAGCCGGGACAAAGAACACTGAAGCTTTCTTT. Translating it yields CSVGAGTKNTEAFF.

The gene calls are TRBV7-9 and TRBJ2-2; no firm D call. The CDR3 has 18 residues. V gave up 0 bases and J gave up 1 base, with 15 bases separating them. CDR1 SEHNR and CDR2 FQNEAQ come from the germline V gene (reference sequence). CDR3 in amino acids: CASSLAWPSVMNTGELFF. In DNA, the CDR3 is TGTGCCAGCAGCTTAGCTTGGCCAAGCGTAATGAACACCGGGGAGCTGTTTTTT.

There are a few counts of this clone. The chain combines TRBV30 with TRBJ2-1; possibly TRBD2 for D (6 bases). Germline loops: CDR1 GTSNPN, CDR2 SVGIG (reference sequence). This CDR3 spans 14 amino acids. Trimming stripped 3 bases from V and 7 bases from J, with 16 bases between. This CDR3 is CAWSSRGSRNEQFF. The CDR3 nucleotides read TGTGCCTGGAGCTCTCGGGGGTCTCGGAATGAGCAGTTCTTC.

This clone has a handful of counts. The chain has TRBV11-3 and TRBJ2-3, with 7 bases lining up with TRBD2. Germline CDR1 and CDR2: SGHNT and YENEEA. V lost 1 base to trimming and J lost 3 bases; unmatched junction nucleotides: 4. There are 15 residues in the CDR3. The CDR3 region has the DNA TGTGCCAGCAGCTTAGGTGCTAGCGGTACAGATACGCAGTATTTT. This gives the protein CASSLGASGTDTQYF.

This clone was counted between two and nine times. The chain recombines TRBV27 with TRBJ2-3; 11 bases line up with TRBD2. Per germline, CDR1 MNHEY and CDR2 SMNVEV (reference sequence). This CDR3 has 18 amino acids. With 0 bases clipped from V and 8 bases from J, the junction kept 13 bases outside the gene matches. The CDR3 DNA reads TGTGCCAGCAGTTTATCTTACCCGGGACTAGCGGCCGGGGGTACGCAGTATTTT. It encodes CASSLSYPGLAAGGTQYF.

This clone came up a few times. This chain links TRBV6-1 with TRBJ2-7, with 8 bases that match TRBD1. V shed 5 bases, J shed 4 bases, and the junction held 4 bases outside the gene matches. CDR1 is MNHNS, CDR2 SASEGT, per germline. The CDR3 contains 13 residues. CDR3 bases: TGTGCCAGCAGTCCCGGGACAGGTTACGAGCAGTACTTC. Protein sequence: CASSPGTGYEQYF.

This clone was counted only a few times. The chain recombines TRBV5-1 with TRBJ2-7, with D perhaps TRBD1 (6 bases). CDR1 and CDR2 (germline): SGHRS, YFSETQ. This CDR3 is 15 amino acids long. Trimming stripped 5 bases from V and 3 bases from J, with 18 bases between. The CDR3 sequence: CASSPETGTLYEQYF. The CDR3 nucleotides read TGCGCCAGCAGTCCAGAGACCGGGACACTCTACGAGCAGTACTTC.

The V and J genes are TRBV23-1 and TRBJ1-4; D not resolved. TRBV23-1 is classed as an ORF, of uncertain function. The germline V and J ends were trimmed by 1 base and 12 bases, with 21 bases remaining between them. The CDR3 is 16 residues long. The CDR3 DNA reads TGCGCCAGCAGTCAATTCTGGTTGCGGGAGGGCTCGGAACTGTTTTTT. Protein product: CASSQFWLREGSELFF.

This clone was recorded a few times. This rearrangement joins TRBV10-2 to TRBJ2-5, with TRBD1 identical over 7 bases. CDR1 WSHSY and CDR2 SAAADI come from the germline V gene. The CDR3 runs 13 residues. V lost 10 bases to trimming and J lost 4 bases; unmatched junction nucleotides: 9. Here the CDR3 DNA reads TGCGCCACAACGCCCGGACAGGCAGAGACCCAGTACTTC. This gives the protein CATTPGQAETQYF.

This rearrangement joins TRBV28 to TRBJ2-1; D may be TRBD2 (5 bases). The V end was cut by 6 bases, the J end by 5 bases, with 17 bases between. This CDR3 comprises 15 residues. From germline, CDR1 is MDHEN and CDR2 SYDVKM. In DNA form, the CDR3 reads TGTGCCAGCAGCCCGGAAGGCCTCGGGGACAATGAGCAGTTCTTC. This encodes CASSPEGLGDNEQFF.

This clone was recorded a few times. V usage is TRBV5-4 and J usage is TRBJ2-3; D not certain. Between the trimmed V and J ends, which lost 1 base and 4 bases, there was a span of 13 bases. The CDR3 extends over 15 amino acids. Germline CDR1 is SGHNT and CDR2 is YYREEE (reference sequence). The CDR3: CASSLSGTVADTQYF. The DNA for the CDR3 is TGTGCCAGCAGCTTGTCCGGCACAGTGGCAGATACGCAGTATTTT.

V and J are TRBV7-9 and TRBJ2-7; 10 nucleotides align to TRBD2. This CDR3 has 16 amino acids. The J segment lost 6 bases and the V segment lost 1 base, leaving 9 bases of the junction unmatched. Germline V gene sequence: CDR1 SEHNR, CDR2 FQNEAQ (reference sequence). In DNA form, the CDR3 reads TGTGCCAGCAGCTTAGGAGAAGTTAGCGGGAGGTCCGAGCAGTACTTC. Amino acid sequence: CASSLGEVSGRSEQYF.

The gene calls are TRBV2 and TRBJ2-5; 7 positions agree with TRBD1. The germline V gene encodes CDR1 SNHLY and CDR2 FYNNEI. The CDR3 loop spans 14 amino acids. The J segment lost 2 bases and the V segment lost 7 bases, leaving 7 bases of the junction unmatched. The CDR3 nucleotides read TGTGCCAGCACTCAGGACAGGACGCAAGAGACCCAGTACTTC. This gives the protein CASTQDRTQETQYF.

This clone occurred a few times. V gene TRBV19 combines with J gene TRBJ1-1, with 9 bases identical to TRBD1. Trimming at V came to 3 bases and at J to 7 bases, leaving 6 bases not matched to a gene. From germline, CDR1 is LNHDA and CDR2 SQIVND (reference sequence). The CDR3 runs to 14 residues. CDR3 region: CASSILQGAFEAFF. As DNA, the CDR3 is TGTGCCAGTAGTATTTTACAGGGGGCGTTTGAAGCTTTCTTT.